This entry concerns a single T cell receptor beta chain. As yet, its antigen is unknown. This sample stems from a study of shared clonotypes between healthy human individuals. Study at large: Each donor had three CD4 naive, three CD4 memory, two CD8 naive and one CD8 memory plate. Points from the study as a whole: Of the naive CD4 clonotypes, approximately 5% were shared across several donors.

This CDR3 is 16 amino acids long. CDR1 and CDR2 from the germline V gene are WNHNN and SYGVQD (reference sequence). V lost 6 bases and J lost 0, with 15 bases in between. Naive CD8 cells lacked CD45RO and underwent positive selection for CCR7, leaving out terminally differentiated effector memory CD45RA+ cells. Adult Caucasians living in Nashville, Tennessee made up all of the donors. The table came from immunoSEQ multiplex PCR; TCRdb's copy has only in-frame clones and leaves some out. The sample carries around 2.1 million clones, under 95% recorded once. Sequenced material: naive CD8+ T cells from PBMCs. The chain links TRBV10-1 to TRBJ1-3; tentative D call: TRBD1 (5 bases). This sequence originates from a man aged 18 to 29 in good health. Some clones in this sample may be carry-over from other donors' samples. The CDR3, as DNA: TGCGCCAGCAGGCAGAACGGACACCACTCTGGAAACACCATATATTTT. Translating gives CASRQNGHHSGNTIYF.